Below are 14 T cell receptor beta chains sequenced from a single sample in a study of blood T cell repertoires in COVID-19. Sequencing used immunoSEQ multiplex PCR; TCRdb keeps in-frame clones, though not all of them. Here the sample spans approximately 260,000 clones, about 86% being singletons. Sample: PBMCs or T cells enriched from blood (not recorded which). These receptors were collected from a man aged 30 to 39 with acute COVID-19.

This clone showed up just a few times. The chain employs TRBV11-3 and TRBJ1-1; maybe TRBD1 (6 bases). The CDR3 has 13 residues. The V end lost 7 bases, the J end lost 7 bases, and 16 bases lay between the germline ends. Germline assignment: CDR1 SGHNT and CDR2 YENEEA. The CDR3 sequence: CASTQPGTREAFF. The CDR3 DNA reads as TGTGCCAGCACACAACCGGGGACACGTGAAGCTTTCTTT.

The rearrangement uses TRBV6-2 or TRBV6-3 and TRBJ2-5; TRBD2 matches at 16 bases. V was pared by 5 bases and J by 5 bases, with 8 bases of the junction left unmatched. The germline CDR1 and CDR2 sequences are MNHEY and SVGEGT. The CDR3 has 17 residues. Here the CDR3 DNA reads TGTGCCAGCAGTATGGGACTAGCGGGAGGGGTAACGGAGACCCAGTACTTC. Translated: CASSMGLAGGVTETQYF.

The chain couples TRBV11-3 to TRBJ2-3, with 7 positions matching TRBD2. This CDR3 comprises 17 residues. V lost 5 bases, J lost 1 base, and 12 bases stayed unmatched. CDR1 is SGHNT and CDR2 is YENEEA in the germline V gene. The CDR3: CASSPATGGARTDTQYF. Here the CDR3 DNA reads TGTGCCAGCAGCCCCGCAACGGGAGGTGCTCGCACAGATACGCAGTATTTT.

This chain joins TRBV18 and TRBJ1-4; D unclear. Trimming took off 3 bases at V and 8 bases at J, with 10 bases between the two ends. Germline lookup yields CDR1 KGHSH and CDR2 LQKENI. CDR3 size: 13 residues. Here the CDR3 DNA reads TGTGCCAGCTCACCCCCGGGAATGGAAAAACTGTTTTTT. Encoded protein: CASSPPGMEKLFF.

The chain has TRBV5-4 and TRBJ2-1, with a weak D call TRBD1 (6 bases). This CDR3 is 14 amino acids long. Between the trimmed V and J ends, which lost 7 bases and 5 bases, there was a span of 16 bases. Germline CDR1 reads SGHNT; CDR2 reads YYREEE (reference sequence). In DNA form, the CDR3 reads TGTGCCAGCCGCCCTACGAGGGGGAACAATGAGCAGTTCTTC. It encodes CASRPTRGNNEQFF.

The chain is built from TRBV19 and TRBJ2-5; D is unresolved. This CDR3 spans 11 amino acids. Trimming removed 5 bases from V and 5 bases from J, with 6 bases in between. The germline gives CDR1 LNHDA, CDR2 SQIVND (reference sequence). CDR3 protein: CASSSAETQYF. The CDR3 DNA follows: TGTGCCAGTAGTTCCGCGGAGACCCAGTACTTC.

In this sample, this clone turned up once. The CDR3 is CASSVDIIEKLFF. CDR3 DNA: TGTGCCAGCAGCGTGGACATTATTGAAAAACTGTTTTTT. J is TRBJ1-4 and V is TRBV28; D is possibly TRBD1 (5 bases). The CDR3 sequence is 13 residues long. In germline, CDR1 is MDHEN, CDR2 SYDVKM. The germline V and J ends were trimmed by 6 bases and 7 bases, with 12 bases remaining between them.

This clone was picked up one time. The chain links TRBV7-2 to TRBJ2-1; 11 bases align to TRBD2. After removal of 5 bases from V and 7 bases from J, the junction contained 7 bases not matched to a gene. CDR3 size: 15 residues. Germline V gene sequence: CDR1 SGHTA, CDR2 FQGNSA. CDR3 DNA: TGTGCCAGCAGCATTAGCGGGGGGGCTAGTAATGAGCAGTTCTTC. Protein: CASSISGGASNEQFF.

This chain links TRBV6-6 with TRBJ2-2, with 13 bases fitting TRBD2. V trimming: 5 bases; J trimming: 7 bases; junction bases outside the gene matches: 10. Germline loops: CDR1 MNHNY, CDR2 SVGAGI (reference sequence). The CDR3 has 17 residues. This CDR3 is CASSPLAGGPPLGELFF. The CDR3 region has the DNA TGTGCCAGCAGTCCACTAGCGGGGGGGCCACCCCTCGGGGAGCTGTTTTTT.

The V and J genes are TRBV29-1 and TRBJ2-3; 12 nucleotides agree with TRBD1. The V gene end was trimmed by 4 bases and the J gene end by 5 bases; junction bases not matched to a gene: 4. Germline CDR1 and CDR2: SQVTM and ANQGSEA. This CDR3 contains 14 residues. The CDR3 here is CSVAGQGAVDTQYF. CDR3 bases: TGCAGCGTTGCGGGACAGGGGGCCGTAGATACGCAGTATTTT.

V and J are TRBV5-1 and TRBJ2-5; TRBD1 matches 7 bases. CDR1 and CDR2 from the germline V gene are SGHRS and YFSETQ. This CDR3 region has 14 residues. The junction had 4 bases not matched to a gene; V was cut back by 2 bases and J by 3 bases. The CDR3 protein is CASSLTQGKETQYF. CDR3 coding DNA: TGCGCCAGCAGCTTAACACAGGGGAAAGAGACCCAGTACTTC.

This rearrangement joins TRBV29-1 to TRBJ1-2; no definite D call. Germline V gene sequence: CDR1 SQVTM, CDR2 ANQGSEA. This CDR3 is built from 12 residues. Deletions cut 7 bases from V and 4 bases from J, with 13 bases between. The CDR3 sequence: CSGAEPSYGYTF. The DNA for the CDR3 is TGCAGCGGGGCAGAGCCCTCCTATGGCTACACCTTC. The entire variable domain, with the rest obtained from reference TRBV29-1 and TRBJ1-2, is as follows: SAVISQKPSRDICQRGTSLTIQCQVDSQVTMMFWYRQQPGQSLTLIATANQGSEATYESGFVIDKFPISRPNLTFSTLTVSNMSPEDSSIYLCSGAEPSYGYTFGSGTRLTVV.

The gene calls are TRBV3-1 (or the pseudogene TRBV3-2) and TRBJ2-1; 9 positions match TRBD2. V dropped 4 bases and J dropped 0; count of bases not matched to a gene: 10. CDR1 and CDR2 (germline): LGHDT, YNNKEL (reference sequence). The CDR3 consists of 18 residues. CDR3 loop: CASSLTSGGPSSYNEQFF. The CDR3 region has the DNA TGTGCCAGCAGCCTGACCAGCGGGGGGCCCAGCTCCTACAATGAGCAGTTCTTC.

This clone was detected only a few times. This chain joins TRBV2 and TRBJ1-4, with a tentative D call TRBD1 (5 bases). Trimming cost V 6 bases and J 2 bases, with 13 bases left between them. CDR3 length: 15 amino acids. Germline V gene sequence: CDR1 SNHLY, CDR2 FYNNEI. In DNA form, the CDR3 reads TGTGCCAGCAGGACCGCAGGGTATACTAATGAAAAACTGTTTTTT. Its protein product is CASRTAGYTNEKLFF.